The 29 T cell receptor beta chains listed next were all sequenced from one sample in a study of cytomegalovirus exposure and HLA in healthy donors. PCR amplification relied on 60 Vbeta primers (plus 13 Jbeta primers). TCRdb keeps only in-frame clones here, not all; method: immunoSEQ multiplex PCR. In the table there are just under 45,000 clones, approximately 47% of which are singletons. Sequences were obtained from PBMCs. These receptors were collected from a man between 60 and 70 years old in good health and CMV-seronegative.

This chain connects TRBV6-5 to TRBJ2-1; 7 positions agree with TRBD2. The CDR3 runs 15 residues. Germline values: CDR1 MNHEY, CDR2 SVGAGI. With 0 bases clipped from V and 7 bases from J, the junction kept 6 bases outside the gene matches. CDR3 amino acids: CASSYSRLAGNEQFF. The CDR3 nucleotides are TGTGCCAGCAGTTACTCGAGACTAGCAGGAAATGAGCAGTTCTTC.

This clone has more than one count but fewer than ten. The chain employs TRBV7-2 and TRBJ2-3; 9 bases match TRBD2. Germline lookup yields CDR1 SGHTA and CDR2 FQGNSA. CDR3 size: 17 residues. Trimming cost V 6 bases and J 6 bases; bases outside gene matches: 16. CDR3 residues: CASSPLRLAGGADTQYF. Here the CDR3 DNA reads TGTGCCAGCAGTCCCCTGAGGTTGGCGGGAGGGGCCGATACGCAGTATTTT.

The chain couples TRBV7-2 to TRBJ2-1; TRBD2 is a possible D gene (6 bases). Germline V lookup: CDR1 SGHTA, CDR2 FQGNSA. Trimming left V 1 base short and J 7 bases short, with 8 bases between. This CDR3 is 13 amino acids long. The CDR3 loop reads CASSLVGGNEQFF. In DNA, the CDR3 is TGTGCCAGCAGCTTAGTGGGAGGAAATGAGCAGTTCTTC.

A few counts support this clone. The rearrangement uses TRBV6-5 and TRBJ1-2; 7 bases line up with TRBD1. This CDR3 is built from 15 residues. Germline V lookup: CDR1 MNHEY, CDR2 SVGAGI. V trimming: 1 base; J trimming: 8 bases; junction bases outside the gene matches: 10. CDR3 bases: TGTGCCAGCAGTTACTACAACGACAGGGAAGGAGGCTACACCTTC. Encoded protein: CASSYYNDREGGYTF.

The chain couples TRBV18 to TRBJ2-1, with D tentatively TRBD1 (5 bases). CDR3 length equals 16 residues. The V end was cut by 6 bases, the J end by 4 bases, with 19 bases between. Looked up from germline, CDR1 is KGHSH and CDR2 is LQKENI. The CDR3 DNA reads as TGTGCCAGCTCGCCCCTACACCGTGGGGCGTACAATGAGCAGTTCTTC. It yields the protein CASSPLHRGAYNEQFF.

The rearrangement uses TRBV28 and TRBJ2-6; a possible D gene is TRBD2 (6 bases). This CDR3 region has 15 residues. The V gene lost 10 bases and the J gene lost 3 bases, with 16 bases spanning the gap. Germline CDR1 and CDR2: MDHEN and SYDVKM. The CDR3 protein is CATGRGLSGANVLTF. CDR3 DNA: TGTGCCACTGGGCGGGGTCTGAGTGGGGCCAACGTCCTGACTTTC.

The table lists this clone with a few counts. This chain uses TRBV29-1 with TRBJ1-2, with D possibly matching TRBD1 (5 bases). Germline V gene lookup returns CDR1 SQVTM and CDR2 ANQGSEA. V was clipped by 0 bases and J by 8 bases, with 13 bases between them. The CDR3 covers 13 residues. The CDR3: CSVEDQGDPGYTF. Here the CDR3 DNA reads TGCAGCGTTGAAGATCAGGGTGACCCCGGCTACACCTTC.

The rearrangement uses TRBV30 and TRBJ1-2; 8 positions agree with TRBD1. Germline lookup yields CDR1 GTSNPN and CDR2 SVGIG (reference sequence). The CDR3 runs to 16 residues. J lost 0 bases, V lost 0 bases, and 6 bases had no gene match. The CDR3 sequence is CAWSVPGTGPNYGYTF. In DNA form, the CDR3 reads TGTGCCTGGAGTGTACCGGGGACAGGACCTAACTATGGCTACACCTTC.

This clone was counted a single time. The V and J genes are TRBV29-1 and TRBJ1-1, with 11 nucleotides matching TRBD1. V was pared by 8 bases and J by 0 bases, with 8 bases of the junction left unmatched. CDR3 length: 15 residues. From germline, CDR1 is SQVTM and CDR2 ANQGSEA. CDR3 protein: CSSDRGQFMNTEAFF. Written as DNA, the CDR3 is TGCAGCTCGGACAGGGGGCAGTTCATGAACACTGAAGCTTTCTTT.

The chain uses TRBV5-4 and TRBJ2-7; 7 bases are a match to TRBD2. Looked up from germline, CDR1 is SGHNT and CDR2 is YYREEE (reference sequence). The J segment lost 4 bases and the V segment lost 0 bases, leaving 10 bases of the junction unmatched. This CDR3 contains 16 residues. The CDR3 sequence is CASSLGYGGRGYEQYF. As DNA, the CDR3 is TGTGCCAGCAGCTTGGGGTACGGCGGGAGAGGATACGAGCAGTACTTC.

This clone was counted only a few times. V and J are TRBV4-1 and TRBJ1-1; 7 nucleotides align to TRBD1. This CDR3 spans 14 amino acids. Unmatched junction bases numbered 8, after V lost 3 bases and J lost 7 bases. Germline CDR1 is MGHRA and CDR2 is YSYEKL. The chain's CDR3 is CASSHLEGASEAFF. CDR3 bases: TGCGCCAGCAGCCACCTCGAGGGGGCGAGTGAAGCTTTCTTT.

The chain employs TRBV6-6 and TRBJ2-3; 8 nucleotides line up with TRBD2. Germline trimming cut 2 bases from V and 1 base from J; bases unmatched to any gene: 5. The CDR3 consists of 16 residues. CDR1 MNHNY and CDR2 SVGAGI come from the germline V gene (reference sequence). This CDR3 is CASSYKVTSGTDTQYF. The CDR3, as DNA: TGTGCCAGCAGTTACAAAGTGACTAGCGGCACAGATACGCAGTATTTT.

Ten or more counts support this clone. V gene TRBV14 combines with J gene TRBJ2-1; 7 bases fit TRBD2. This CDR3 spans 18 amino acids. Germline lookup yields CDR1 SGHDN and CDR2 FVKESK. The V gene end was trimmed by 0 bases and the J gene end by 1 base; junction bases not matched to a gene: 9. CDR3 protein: CASSQDLSTGGSYNEQFF. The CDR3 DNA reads TGTGCCAGCAGCCAAGATCTCTCAACGGGAGGATCCTACAATGAGCAGTTCTTC.

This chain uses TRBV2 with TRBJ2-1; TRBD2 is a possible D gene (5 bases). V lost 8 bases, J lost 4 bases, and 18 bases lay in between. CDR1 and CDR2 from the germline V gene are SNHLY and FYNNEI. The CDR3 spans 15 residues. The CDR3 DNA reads TGTGCCAGCGTCCGGACTCGCGGTATTTACAATGAGCAGTTCTTC. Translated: CASVRTRGIYNEQFF. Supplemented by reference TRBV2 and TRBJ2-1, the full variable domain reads EPEVTQTPSHQVTQMGQEVILRCVPISNHLYFYWYRQILGQKVEFLVSFYNNEISEKSEIFDDQFSVERPDGSNFTLKIRSTKLEDSAMYFCASVRTRGIYNEQFFGPGTRLTVL.

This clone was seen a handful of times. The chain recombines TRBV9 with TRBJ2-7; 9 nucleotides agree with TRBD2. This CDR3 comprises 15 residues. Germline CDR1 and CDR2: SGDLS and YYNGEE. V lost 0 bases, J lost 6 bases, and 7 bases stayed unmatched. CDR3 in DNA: TGTGCCAGCAGCGTAGAGGGCGGGAGGGCCGCCGAGCAGTACTTC. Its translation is CASSVEGGRAAEQYF.

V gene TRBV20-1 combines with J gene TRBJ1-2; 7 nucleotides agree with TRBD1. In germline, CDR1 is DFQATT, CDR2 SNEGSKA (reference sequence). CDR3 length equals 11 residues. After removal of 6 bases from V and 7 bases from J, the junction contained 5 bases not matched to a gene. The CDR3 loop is CSAPGTAGYTF. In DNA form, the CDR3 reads TGCAGTGCACCTGGGACAGCTGGCTACACCTTC.

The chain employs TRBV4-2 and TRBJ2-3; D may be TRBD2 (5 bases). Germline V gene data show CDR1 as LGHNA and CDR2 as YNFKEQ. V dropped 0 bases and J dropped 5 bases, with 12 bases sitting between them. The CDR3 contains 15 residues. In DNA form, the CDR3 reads TGTGCCAGCAGCCAAGATGGGGTGGGAGAAGATACGCAGTATTTT. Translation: CASSQDGVGEDTQYF.

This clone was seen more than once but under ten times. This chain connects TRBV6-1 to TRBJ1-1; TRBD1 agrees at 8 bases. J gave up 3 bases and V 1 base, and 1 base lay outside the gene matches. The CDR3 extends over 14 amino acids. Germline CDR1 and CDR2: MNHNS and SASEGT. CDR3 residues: CASSEVRGHTEAFF. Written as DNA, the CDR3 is TGTGCCAGCAGTGAAGTCAGGGGGCACACTGAAGCTTTCTTT.

The CDR3 coding sequence is TGTGCCAGCAGGGCCGGGACTAGCGGGAGTAATGAGCAGTTCTTC. As protein: CASRAGTSGSNEQFF. The V call is TRBV6-5, the J call TRBJ2-1, with 14 nucleotides matching TRBD2. Trimming took 6 bases from V and 7 from J; bases not matched to a gene: 5. Germline lookup yields CDR1 MNHEY and CDR2 SVGAGI. The CDR3 spans 15 residues.

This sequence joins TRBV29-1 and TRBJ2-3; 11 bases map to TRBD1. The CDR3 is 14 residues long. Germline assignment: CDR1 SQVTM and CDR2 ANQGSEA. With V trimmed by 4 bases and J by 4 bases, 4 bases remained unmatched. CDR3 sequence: CSVAGQGASDTQYF. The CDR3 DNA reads TGCAGCGTTGCTGGACAGGGGGCTTCAGATACGCAGTATTTT.

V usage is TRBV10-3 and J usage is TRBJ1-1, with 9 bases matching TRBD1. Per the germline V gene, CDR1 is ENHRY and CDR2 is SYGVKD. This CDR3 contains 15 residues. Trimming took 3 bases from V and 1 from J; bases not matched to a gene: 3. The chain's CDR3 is CAISDVTGGNTEAFF. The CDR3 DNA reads TGTGCCATCAGTGATGTGACAGGGGGGAACACTGAAGCTTTCTTT.

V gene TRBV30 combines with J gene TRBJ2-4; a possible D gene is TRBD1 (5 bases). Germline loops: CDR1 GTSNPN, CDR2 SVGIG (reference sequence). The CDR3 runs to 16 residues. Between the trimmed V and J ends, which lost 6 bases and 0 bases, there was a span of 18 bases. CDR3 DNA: TGTGCCTGCACAGGACCAGGTTCGATAGCCAAAAACATTCAGTACTTC. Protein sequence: CACTGPGSIAKNIQYF. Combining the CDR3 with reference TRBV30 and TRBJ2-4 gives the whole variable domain SQTIHQWPATLVQPVGSPLSLECTVEGTSNPNLYWYRQAAGRGLQLLFYSVGIGQISSEVPQNLSASRPQDRQFILSSKKLLLSDSGFYLCACTGPGSIAKNIQYFGAGTRLSVL.

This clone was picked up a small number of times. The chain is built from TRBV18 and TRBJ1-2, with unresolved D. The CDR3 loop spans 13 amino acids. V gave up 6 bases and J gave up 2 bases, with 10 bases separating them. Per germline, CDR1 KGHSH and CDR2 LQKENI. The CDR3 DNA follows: TGTGCCAGCTCCCCCCCCTTCAACTATGGCTACACCTTC. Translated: CASSPPFNYGYTF.

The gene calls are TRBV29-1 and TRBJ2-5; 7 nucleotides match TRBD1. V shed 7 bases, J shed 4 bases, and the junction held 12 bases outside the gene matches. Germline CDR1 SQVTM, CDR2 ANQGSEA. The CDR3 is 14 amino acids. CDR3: CSAATGSSVETQYF. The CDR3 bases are TGCAGCGCCGCGACAGGGAGCTCAGTAGAGACCCAGTACTTC.

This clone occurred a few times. The CDR3 loop is CASTPSLGELFF. The CDR3 DNA sequence: TGTGCCAGCACGCCTAGTCTCGGGGAGCTGTTTTTT. The J gene is TRBJ2-2, the V gene TRBV6-1; D not certain. The V gene's germline CDR1 is MNHNS and CDR2 SASEGT. V lost 7 bases and J 7 bases, leaving 10 bases between the germline ends. The CDR3 runs 12 residues.

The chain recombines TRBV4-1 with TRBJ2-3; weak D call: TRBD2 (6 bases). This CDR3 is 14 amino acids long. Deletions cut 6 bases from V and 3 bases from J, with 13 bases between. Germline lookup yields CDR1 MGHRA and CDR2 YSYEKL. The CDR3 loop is CASRNPGRTDTQYF. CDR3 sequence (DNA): TGCGCCAGCAGGAACCCGGGGAGGACAGATACGCAGTATTTT.

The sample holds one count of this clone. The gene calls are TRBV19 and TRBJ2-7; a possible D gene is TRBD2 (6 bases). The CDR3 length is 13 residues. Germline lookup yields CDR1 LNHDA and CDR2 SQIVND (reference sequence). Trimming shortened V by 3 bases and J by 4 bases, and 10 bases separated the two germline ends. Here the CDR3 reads CASSMGGPYEQYF. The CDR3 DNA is TGTGCCAGTAGTATGGGGGGTCCGTACGAGCAGTACTTC. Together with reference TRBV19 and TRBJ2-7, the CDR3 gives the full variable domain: DGGITQSPKYLFRKEGQNVTLSCEQNLNHDAMYWYRQDPGQGLRLIYYSQIVNDFQKGDIAEGYSVSREKKESFPLTVTSAQKNPTAFYLCASSMGGPYEQYFGPGTRLTVT.

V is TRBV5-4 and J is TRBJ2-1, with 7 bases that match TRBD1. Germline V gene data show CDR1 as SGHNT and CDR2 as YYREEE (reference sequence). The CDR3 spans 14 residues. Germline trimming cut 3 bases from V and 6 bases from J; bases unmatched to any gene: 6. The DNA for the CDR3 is TGTGCCAGCAGCTCACCTGGACAGGCCAATGAGCAGTTCTTC. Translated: CASSSPGQANEQFF.

The CDR3 coding sequence is TGTGCCAGCACAGCTTCGACGGGGAGTCAGCCCCAGCATTTT. This codes for CASTASTGSQPQHF. The chain is built from TRBV6-6 and TRBJ1-5, with no clear D. Trimming left V 7 bases short and J 6 bases short, with 16 bases between. This CDR3 has 14 amino acids. Per germline, CDR1 MNHNY and CDR2 SVGAGI (reference sequence).